Each of the 7 T cell receptor beta chains below was sequenced from the same sample in a study of OX40 agonist ivuxolimab in advanced cancers. TCRdb's copy holds only in-frame clones and misses some; the assay was immunoSEQ multiplex PCR. The data hold 8,000 to 10,000 clones, with less than 75% observed a single time. The sample consisted of CD4+ or CD8+ T cells sorted from blood, taken in a trial of the OX40 agonist ivuxolimab. The receptors derive from an adult with an advanced solid tumor such as melanoma, head and neck, liver or kidney cancer.

The V call is TRBV28, the J call TRBJ2-1; TRBD2 agrees at 9 bases. This CDR3 is built from 15 residues. V gave up 5 bases and J gave up 4 bases; unmatched junction bases: 6. The V gene's germline CDR1 is MDHEN and CDR2 SYDVKM. CDR3 region: CASSVGLALYNEQFF. Here the CDR3 DNA reads TGTGCCAGCAGTGTAGGACTAGCGCTATACAATGAGCAGTTCTTC.

This clone was detected a few times. This sequence joins TRBV5-8 and TRBJ2-2; no clear D gene. This CDR3 region has 13 residues. V was cut by 1 base and J by 10 bases, with 11 bases left in between. CDR1 is SGHTS and CDR2 is YDEGEE in the germline V gene. The CDR3 sequence is CASSLMDSEELFF. The CDR3 DNA is TGTGCCAGCAGCTTGATGGATTCCGAGGAGCTGTTTTTT.

This clone has a handful of counts. The J gene is TRBJ1-1, the V gene TRBV19; a possible D gene is TRBD1 (6 bases). V was shortened by 3 bases and J by 5 bases, with 22 bases between the two germline ends. CDR1 LNHDA and CDR2 SQIVND come from the germline V gene (reference sequence). This CDR3 contains 17 residues. The DNA of the CDR3 is TGTGCCAGTAGTATGGGGCAGGGGATAGTAAGCGGGACTGAAGCTTTCTTT. Translating it yields CASSMGQGIVSGTEAFF.

V usage is TRBV7-9 and J usage is TRBJ2-2, with 8 bases identical to TRBD2. The V segment lost 5 bases and the J segment 7 bases; nucleotides outside the gene matches: 3. CDR3 length: 13 amino acids. CDR1 is SEHNR, CDR2 FQNEAQ, per germline (reference sequence). The CDR3 DNA is TGTGCCAGCAGCCCCCGGGGGGGCGGGGAGCTGTTTTTT. This sequence encodes CASSPRGGGELFF. Complete variable domain (other parts from reference TRBV7-9 and TRBJ2-2): DTGVSQNPRHKITKRGQNVTFRCDPISEHNRLYWYRQTLGQGPEFLTYFQNEAQLEKSRLLSDRFSAERPKGSFSTLEIQRTEQGDSAMYLCASSPRGGGELFFGEGSRLTVL.

There are a few counts of this clone. J is TRBJ2-7 and V is TRBV28, with D perhaps matching TRBD1 (7 bases). The V gene's germline CDR1 is MDHEN and CDR2 SYDVKM. The CDR3 covers 15 residues. V was pared by 3 bases and J by 4 bases, with 16 bases between. CDR3 residues: CASSLEGQPYYEQYF. DNA of the CDR3: TGTGCCAGCAGTTTGGAGGGACAGCCCTATTACGAGCAGTACTTC.

A few counts support this clone. The V and J genes are TRBV10-2 and TRBJ2-7, with no clear D. Trimming left V 6 bases short and J 3 bases short, with 18 bases between. CDR3 length equals 15 residues. Germline V gives CDR1 WSHSY, CDR2 SAAADI. The CDR3: CASRSAPVGIYEQYF. In DNA, the CDR3 is TGCGCCAGCAGAAGCGCGCCTGTGGGTATCTACGAGCAGTACTTC.

This sequence joins TRBV27 and TRBJ2-5; D might be TRBD1 or TRBD2, each matching 6 bases. From germline, CDR1 is MNHEY and CDR2 SMNVEV (reference sequence). The V gene lost 2 bases and the J gene lost 2 bases, with 9 bases spanning the gap. The CDR3 sequence is 14 residues long. Here the CDR3 reads CASSLGGQQETQYF. For the CDR3, the DNA is TGTGCCAGCAGTTTAGGGGGGCAGCAAGAGACCCAGTACTTC.